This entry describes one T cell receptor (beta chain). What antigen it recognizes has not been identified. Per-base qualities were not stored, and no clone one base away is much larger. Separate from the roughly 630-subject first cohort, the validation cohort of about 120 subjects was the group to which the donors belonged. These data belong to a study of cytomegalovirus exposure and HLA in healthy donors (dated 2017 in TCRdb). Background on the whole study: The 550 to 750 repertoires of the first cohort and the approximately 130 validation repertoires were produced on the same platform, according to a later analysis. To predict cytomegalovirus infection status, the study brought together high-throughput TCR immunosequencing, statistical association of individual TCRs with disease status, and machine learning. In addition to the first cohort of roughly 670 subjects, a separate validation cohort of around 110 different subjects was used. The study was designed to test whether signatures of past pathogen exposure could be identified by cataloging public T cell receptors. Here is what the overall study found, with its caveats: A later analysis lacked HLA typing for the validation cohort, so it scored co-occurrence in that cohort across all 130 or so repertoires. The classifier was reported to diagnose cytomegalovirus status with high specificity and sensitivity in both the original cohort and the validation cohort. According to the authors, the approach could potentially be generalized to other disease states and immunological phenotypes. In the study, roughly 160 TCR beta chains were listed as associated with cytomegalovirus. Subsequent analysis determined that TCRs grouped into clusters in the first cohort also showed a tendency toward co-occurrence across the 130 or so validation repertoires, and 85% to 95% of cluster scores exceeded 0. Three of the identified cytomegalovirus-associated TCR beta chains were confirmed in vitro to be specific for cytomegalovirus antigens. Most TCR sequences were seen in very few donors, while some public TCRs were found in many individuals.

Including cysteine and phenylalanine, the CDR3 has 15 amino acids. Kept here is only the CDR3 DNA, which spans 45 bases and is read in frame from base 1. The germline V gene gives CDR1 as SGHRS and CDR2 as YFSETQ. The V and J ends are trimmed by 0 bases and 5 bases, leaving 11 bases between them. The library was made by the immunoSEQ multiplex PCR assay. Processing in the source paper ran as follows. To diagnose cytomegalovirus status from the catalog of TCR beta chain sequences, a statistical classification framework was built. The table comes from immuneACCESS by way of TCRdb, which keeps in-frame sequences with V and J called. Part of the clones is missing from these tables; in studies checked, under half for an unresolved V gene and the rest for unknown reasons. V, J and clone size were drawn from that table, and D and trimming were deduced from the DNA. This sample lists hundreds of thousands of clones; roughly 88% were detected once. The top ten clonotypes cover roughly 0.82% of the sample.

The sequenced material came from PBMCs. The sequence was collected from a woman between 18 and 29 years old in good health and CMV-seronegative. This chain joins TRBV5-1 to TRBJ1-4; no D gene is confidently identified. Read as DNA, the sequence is TGCGCCAGCAGCTTGGTGGCCCAGTCGAATGAAAAACTGTTTTTT. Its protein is CASSLVAQSNEKLFF. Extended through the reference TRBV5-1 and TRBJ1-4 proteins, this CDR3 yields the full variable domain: KAGVTQTPRYLIKTRGQQVTLSCSPISGHRSVSWYQQTPGQGLQFLFEYFSETQRNKGNFPGRFSGRQFSNSRSEMNVSTLELGDSALYLCASSLVAQSNEKLFFGSGTQLSVL.